This TCR beta chain was sequenced in a study of blood T cell repertoires in COVID-19. The germline CDR1 and CDR2 sequences are ENHRY and SYGVKD. Losses at the gene ends were 10 bases for V and 1 base for J; bases not matched to a gene: 2. The CDR3 extends over 12 amino acids. Authors' processing steps: Estimation of nucleated cell counts was performed using reference gene primer amplification. Libraries were prepared by immunoSEQ multiplex PCR; TCRdb keeps only in-frame clonotypes and omits some of them. The V and J calls and clone size were taken over from that table, and D and trimming were inferred from the DNA. The sample contains fewer than 500,000 clones, approximately 88% of which appear only once.

Material: PBMCs or T cells enriched from blood (not recorded which). The V gene is TRBV10-3, the J gene TRBJ1-1, with TRBD1 matching 8 bases. The source of this sequence is a woman aged 25 to 39 with acute COVID-19. The CDR3 DNA reads TGTGCCACGACAGGGGAGAACACTGAAGCTTTCTTT. It is translated as CATTGENTEAFF.